The 11 T cell receptor beta chains below all came from one sample that was sequenced in a study of blood T cell repertoires in COVID-19. Measured with immunoSEQ multiplex PCR; TCRdb has only the in-frame clones, and not every one. The sample holds around 140,000 clones, 88% seen once. Sequenced material: peripheral blood. The receptors originated from a human donor in a cohort sampled during active COVID-19.

This clone was counted once. The CDR3 DNA reads as TGTGCCAGCAGTTTGGACAGGGCTCGGACTGAAGCTTTCTTT. Encoded protein: CASSLDRARTEAFF. The J gene is TRBJ1-1, the V gene TRBV6-5; 8 positions agree with TRBD1. The CDR3 extends over 14 amino acids. Looked up from germline, CDR1 is MNHEY and CDR2 is SVGAGI. The junction had 6 bases not matched to a gene; V was cut back by 4 bases and J by 5 bases.

This chain joins TRBV30 and TRBJ2-1; 7 nucleotides line up with TRBD2. Trimming at V came to 3 bases and at J to 7 bases, leaving 3 bases not matched to a gene. Per the germline V gene, CDR1 is GTSNPN and CDR2 is SVGIG (reference sequence). This CDR3 has 12 residues. This chain's CDR3 is CAWRWGGNEQFF. In DNA, the CDR3 is TGTGCCTGGAGGTGGGGGGGGAATGAGCAGTTCTTC.

V and J are TRBV27 and TRBJ2-3; 9 nucleotides match TRBD2. V shed 2 bases and J 6 bases; nucleotides not matched to a gene: 27. Germline CDR1 MNHEY, CDR2 SMNVEV (reference sequence). CDR3 length: 22 residues. The CDR3 DNA reads TGTGCCAGCAGTTTACTCGCTATTGCGGGGGGGCGGGGGGACGTAGACAGGGATACGCAGTATTTT. This translates into CASSLLAIAGGRGDVDRDTQYF.

The rearrangement uses TRBV7-9 and TRBJ2-2, with 8 bases identical to TRBD1. From germline, CDR1 is SEHNR and CDR2 FQNEAQ (reference sequence). Trimming removed 4 bases from V and 5 bases from J; junction bases left unmatched: 9. The CDR3 contains 16 residues. The CDR3: CASSSSRTGFTGELFF. The CDR3 nucleotides are TGTGCCAGCAGCTCATCCCGGACAGGGTTTACCGGGGAGCTGTTTTTT.

This chain uses TRBV7-3 with TRBJ2-2; no definite D call. In germline, CDR1 is SGHTA, CDR2 FQGTGA. CDR3 length equals 13 residues. Trimming stripped 4 bases from V and 4 bases from J, with 7 bases between. The CDR3 bases are TGTGCCAGCAGCTCCACTCTCACCGGGGAGCTGTTTTTT. Translation: CASSSTLTGELFF.

CDR3 residues: CASSQGWGDQTQYF. DNA of the CDR3: TGTGCCAGCTCCCAAGGGTGGGGGGACCAGACCCAGTACTTC. This chain links TRBV7-2 with TRBJ2-5, with a weak D call TRBD2 (6 bases). V lost 8 bases and J 6 bases, leaving 19 bases between the germline ends. The CDR3 has 14 residues. Germline values: CDR1 SGHTA, CDR2 FQGNSA.

The chain couples TRBV7-3 to TRBJ2-3, with 7 bases identical to TRBD2. V shed 6 bases and J 0 bases; nucleotides not matched to a gene: 6. Germline CDR1 reads SGHTA; CDR2 reads FQGTGA. The CDR3 sequence is 15 residues long. The CDR3 protein is CASSSSGVSTDTQYF. CDR3 bases: TGTGCCAGCAGTTCCAGCGGGGTCAGCACAGATACGCAGTATTTT.

The V gene is TRBV14, the J gene TRBJ2-7; TRBD1 matches 9 bases. CDR3 length equals 15 residues. Germline assignment: CDR1 SGHDN and CDR2 FVKESK. J was trimmed by 4 bases and V by 4 bases; bases with no gene match: 8. The CDR3 reads CASSPRDRESYEQYF. CDR3 bases: TGTGCCAGCAGCCCAAGGGACAGGGAGTCGTACGAGCAGTACTTC.

The rearrangement links TRBV7-2 to TRBJ2-1; 7 nucleotides line up with TRBD1. V was pared by 5 bases and J by 2 bases, with 9 bases of the junction left unmatched. The CDR3 runs to 16 residues. Germline CDR1 reads SGHTA; CDR2 reads FQGNSA. CDR3 residues: CASSPRTGRTYNEQFF. CDR3 bases: TGTGCCAGCAGCCCCCGGACAGGACGAACCTACAATGAGCAGTTCTTC.

The V gene is TRBV5-6, the J gene TRBJ1-6; D uncertain. This CDR3 is 12 amino acids long. V was trimmed by 0 bases and J by 8 bases, leaving 3 bases between them. CDR1 SGHDT and CDR2 YYEEEE come from the germline V gene. CDR3 amino acids: CASSLADSPLHF. DNA of the CDR3: TGTGCCAGCAGCTTGGCGGATTCACCCCTCCACTTT.

This rearrangement joins TRBV13 to TRBJ2-7; 9 bases are a match to TRBD2. Germline V gives CDR1 PRHDT, CDR2 FYEKMQ (reference sequence). This CDR3 spans 15 amino acids. The trim removed 6 bases at V and 3 bases at J, leaving 9 bases unmatched. CDR3 amino acids: CASRAGTSSYYEQYF. The CDR3 DNA follows: TGTGCCAGCAGGGCCGGGACTAGCAGCTACTACGAGCAGTACTTC. Based on the CDR3 plus reference TRBV13 and TRBJ2-7, the full variable domain is AAGVIQSPRHLIKEKRETATLKCYPIPRHDTVYWYQQGPGQDPQFLISFYEKMQSDKGSIPDRFSAQQFSDYHSELNMSSLELGDSALYFCASRAGTSSYYEQYFGPGTRLTVT.